The clone carrying this T cell receptor beta chain was counted many times. Its antigen is currently unknown. Trimming left V 3 bases short and J 7 bases short, with 9 bases between. Germline loops: CDR1 MNHNS, CDR2 SASEGT. The CDR3 runs to 13 residues. These data originate in a study of T cells in Graves' hyperthyroidism and ophthalmopathy. TCR beta CDR3 region amplification was performed from RNA transcripts. TCR CDR3 underwent first-round RT-PCR with the HTBI primer set. MiXCR, applied by TCRdb to the multiplex PCR reads, yields one record per CDR3 protein. The data contain under 600,000 distinct CDR3 sequences, about 16% of them singletons. Under 3 months was the duration of disease in ophthalmopathy patients, who also had a Clinical Activity Score of at least 3 and a NOSPECS grade of at least 4. Whole-study findings and limits: Onset of ophthalmopathy came a median around 6.2 months after the model predicted it.

The source of this sequence is a woman aged 40 to 55 with Graves' ophthalmopathy. V usage is TRBV6-1 and J usage is TRBJ2-2; TRBD1 is a possible D gene (5 bases). The material sequenced was blood. The CDR3 reads CASSDRVVGELFF. CDR3 DNA sequence: TGTGCCAGCAGTGACAGGGTGGTCGGGGAGCTGTTTTTT.